The T cell receptor beta chain described here comes from a study of blood T cell repertoires in COVID-19. CDR1 and CDR2 from the germline V gene are ENHRY and SYGVKD. The CDR3 has 13 amino acids. V was pared by 3 bases and J by 2 bases, with 7 bases between. Only one count was recorded for this clone. Sequencing used immunoSEQ multiplex PCR; TCRdb keeps in-frame clones, though not all of them. The sample carries about 200,000 clones, about 88% recorded once. This rearrangement joins TRBV10-3 to TRBJ2-5; possibly TRBD1 for D (5 bases). The sample taken for sequencing was peripheral blood. This sequence was found in a man aged 50 or older with COVID-19, enrolled during active disease. The CDR3 sequence is CAISDRQQETQYF. The CDR3 DNA sequence: TGTGCCATCAGTGATCGACAGCAAGAGACCCAGTACTTC.